These T cell receptor beta chains were read from a single sample in a study of T cell responses to AZD1222 COVID-19 vaccine. Clones were sequenced by immunoSEQ multiplex PCR, and TCRdb holds only the in-frame ones, with some missing. The data contain approximately 100,000 clones, around 86% of them singletons. This specimen consisted of peripheral blood, obtained 28 days after the second dose of the MenACWY control vaccine. The receptors stem from an adult who received the MenACWY meningococcal vaccine as a control. Both conserved end residues are part of each CDR3. Fields, in order: D gene, clone size, V gene, J gene, CDR3 protein, CDR3 DNA. A D gene is named only where the DNA matches it firmly. Rows may omit the clone size; those that give it use once, few, many or a size class.

d_gene: -
abundance: -
v_gene: TRBV18
j_gene: TRBJ2-7
CDR3aa: CASSPPPPVAEQYF
CDR3nt: TGTGCCAGCTCACCTCCACCCCCAGTGGCCGAGCAGTACTTC

d_gene: TRBD2
abundance: -
v_gene: TRBV5-1
j_gene: TRBJ2-5
CDR3aa: CASSPGLADFQETQYF
CDR3nt: TGCGCCAGCAGCCCGGGACTAGCGGACTTCCAAGAGACCCAGTACTTC

d_gene: -
abundance: -
v_gene: TRBV19
j_gene: TRBJ2-3
CDR3aa: CASSISSSTDTQYF
CDR3nt: TGTGCCAGTAGTATTTCCTCTAGCACAGATACGCAGTATTTT

d_gene: TRBD1
abundance: -
v_gene: TRBV28
j_gene: TRBJ1-5
CDR3aa: CASSLDRVRVDQPQHF
CDR3nt: TGTGCCAGCAGTTTAGACAGGGTCCGAGTGGATCAGCCCCAGCATTTT

d_gene: TRBD2
abundance: few
v_gene: TRBV25-1
j_gene: TRBJ2-7
CDR3aa: CASSQAGSKGSYEQYF
CDR3nt: TGTGCCAGCAGTCAAGCGGGGAGTAAAGGCTCCTACGAGCAGTACTTC

d_gene: TRBD1
abundance: once
v_gene: TRBV24-1
j_gene: TRBJ1-2
CDR3aa: CATSDVNRGHYGYTF
CDR3nt: TGTGCCACCAGTGATGTTAACAGGGGGCACTATGGCTACACCTTC

d_gene: -
abundance: -
v_gene: TRBV10-3
j_gene: TRBJ1-1
CDR3aa: CAISGGPPNTEAFF
CDR3nt: TGTGCCATCAGTGGGGGACCTCCGAACACTGAAGCTTTCTTT

d_gene: -
abundance: -
v_gene: TRBV4-1
j_gene: TRBJ1-2
CDR3aa: CASSQDSQGGGYTF
CDR3nt: TGCGCCAGCAGCCAAGATTCCCAGGGTGGCGGCTACACCTTC

d_gene: -
abundance: -
v_gene: TRBV23-1
j_gene: TRBJ1-3
CDR3aa: CASSQSLRPNSGNTIYF
CDR3nt: TGCGCCAGCAGTCAATCATTGAGACCCAACTCTGGAAACACCATATATTTT

d_gene: TRBD1
abundance: -
v_gene: TRBV29-1
j_gene: TRBJ1-2
CDR3aa: CSVTPGQGYGYTF
CDR3nt: TGCAGCGTCACCCCCGGACAGGGCTATGGCTACACCTTC

d_gene: -
abundance: -
v_gene: TRBV10-3
j_gene: TRBJ2-3
CDR3aa: CAISESTGAFFTDTQYF
CDR3nt: TGTGCCATCAGTGAGTCTACGGGGGCGTTTTTCACAGATACGCAGTATTTT

d_gene: -
abundance: -
v_gene: TRBV19
j_gene: TRBJ2-3
CDR3aa: CASSITPIPGTTDTQYF
CDR3nt: TGTGCCAGTAGTATTACCCCAATCCCAGGGACCACAGATACGCAGTATTTT

d_gene: -
abundance: -
v_gene: TRBV6-1
j_gene: TRBJ1-4
CDR3aa: CASSEGGATNEKLFF
CDR3nt: TGTGCCAGCAGTGAAGGGGGGGCGACTAATGAAAAACTGTTTTTT

d_gene: -
abundance: -
v_gene: TRBV14
j_gene: TRBJ1-3
CDR3aa: CASSQVQGVSGNTIYF
CDR3nt: TGTGCCAGCAGCCAAGTTCAGGGAGTCTCTGGAAACACCATATATTTT

d_gene: -
abundance: -
v_gene: TRBV7-2
j_gene: TRBJ2-6
CDR3aa: CASSLSDPSSSGANVLTF
CDR3nt: TGTGCCAGCAGCTTATCGGACCCCTCCAGCTCTGGGGCCAACGTCCTGACTTTC

d_gene: TRBD1
abundance: -
v_gene: TRBV2
j_gene: TRBJ2-7
CDR3aa: CASRLDRDRAYEQYF
CDR3nt: TGTGCCAGCAGACTGGACCGGGACAGGGCCTACGAGCAGTACTTC

d_gene: TRBD2
abundance: -
v_gene: TRBV5-1
j_gene: TRBJ2-3
CDR3aa: CASSLLTSGGATDTQYF
CDR3nt: TGCGCCAGCAGCCTCTTGACTAGCGGGGGGGCGACAGATACGCAGTATTTT

d_gene: TRBD1
abundance: -
v_gene: TRBV10-3
j_gene: TRBJ1-3
CDR3aa: CAIGTGASSGNTIYF
CDR3nt: TGTGCCATAGGGACAGGGGCCTCCTCTGGAAACACCATATATTTT